The present TCR beta chain was sequenced within a study of T cell changes during pregnancy in multiple sclerosis. Between the trimmed V and J ends, which lost 4 bases and 4 bases, there was a span of 11 bases. Germline lookup yields CDR1 MNHNS and CDR2 SASEGT. The CDR3 sequence is 14 residues long. The assay was immunoSEQ multiplex PCR, and TCRdb's table has in-frame clones only and misses some. Of some 38,000 clones in the sample, 90% were seen once. The rearrangement links TRBV6-1 to TRBJ1-5, with TRBD1 as a possible D gene (6 bases). The starting material was CD4+ T cells from peripheral blood mononuclear cells, obtained in the second trimester of pregnancy. The clonotype originates from a female donor with multiple sclerosis, enrolled in a pregnancy study. The CDR3 bases are TGTGCCAGCAGTGGTACAGGGAGAAATCAGCCCCAGCATTTT. It yields the protein CASSGTGRNQPQHF.